Each of the 10 T cell receptor beta chains below was sequenced from the same sample in a study of cytomegalovirus exposure and HLA in healthy donors. Only in-frame clones appear in the TCRdb table, and some are missing; sequencing was by immunoSEQ multiplex PCR. Here the sample spans roughly 190,000 clones, roughly 83% being singletons. The sequenced sample consisted of PBMCs. These receptors came from a young woman in good health and CMV-seronegative.

The chain uses TRBV6-6 and TRBJ1-1, with 8 positions matching TRBD1. Trimming removed 7 bases from V and 1 base from J; junction bases left unmatched: 2. This CDR3 spans 13 amino acids. The germline gives CDR1 MNHNY, CDR2 SVGAGI (reference sequence). The CDR3 DNA sequence: TGTGCCAGCACCGGACAGGGGAACACTGAAGCTTTCTTT. Its translation: CASTGQGNTEAFF.

The rearrangement uses TRBV30 and TRBJ1-1, with 7 positions matching TRBD1. The germline V gene encodes CDR1 GTSNPN and CDR2 SVGIG (reference sequence). Losses at the gene ends were 6 bases for V and 11 bases for J; bases not matched to a gene: 12. The CDR3 has 12 residues. The CDR3 DNA is TGTGCCTGTGACAGGGAGACAGTACAGGCTTTCTTT. This translates into CACDRETVQAFF.

This clone was observed a few times. This chain links TRBV5-1 with TRBJ1-1; no clear D. Trimming cost V 1 base and J 2 bases, with 6 bases left between them. Germline V gene lookup returns CDR1 SGHRS and CDR2 YFSETQ. This CDR3 is 13 amino acids long. The CDR3 here is CASSLTENTEAFF. In DNA, the CDR3 is TGCGCCAGCAGCTTGACTGAAAACACTGAAGCTTTCTTT.

The chain combines TRBV4-1 with TRBJ2-7, with TRBD1 matching 7 bases. Germline V lookup: CDR1 MGHRA, CDR2 YSYEKL. V shed 2 bases and J 4 bases; nucleotides not matched to a gene: 5. The CDR3 contains 14 residues. CDR3 nucleotide sequence: TGCGCCAGCAGCCAACCCCGGGACAGTTACGAGCAGTACTTC. This gives the protein CASSQPRDSYEQYF.

The V and J genes are TRBV13 and TRBJ2-1; D is perhaps TRBD2 (5 bases). The CDR3 totals 16 residues. The germline V gene has CDR1 PRHDT and CDR2 FYEKMQ (reference sequence). Deletions cut 1 base from V and 0 bases from J, with 10 bases between. The CDR3 is CASSLASGTSYNEQFF. DNA for the CDR3: TGTGCCAGCAGCTTAGCAAGCGGCACCTCCTACAATGAGCAGTTCTTC.

V is TRBV27 and J is TRBJ2-1; D might be TRBD2 (6 bases). CDR3 length: 15 amino acids. V lost 4 bases and J lost 6, with 16 bases in between. Germline loops: CDR1 MNHEY, CDR2 SMNVEV (reference sequence). CDR3 sequence reads: CASSSVGGAPNEQFF. CDR3 DNA sequence: TGTGCCAGCAGTTCAGTCGGAGGGGCTCCCAATGAGCAGTTCTTC.

The chain is built from TRBV6-5 and TRBJ2-7; D perhaps matches TRBD1 (5 bases). The germline V gene has CDR1 MNHEY and CDR2 SVGAGI. This CDR3 contains 13 residues. With 6 bases removed from V and 4 bases from J, the gap between germline ends came to 13 bases. CDR3 sequence (DNA): TGTGCCAGCAGCTTAGGACAAGTATACGAGCAGTACTTC. Its translation: CASSLGQVYEQYF.

The V gene is TRBV21-1, the J gene TRBJ1-1; the DNA was not used to check the table's D call, TRBD1. TRBV21-1 is a documented pseudogene. CDR3 length: 15 residues. CDR3 DNA sequence: TGTGCCAGCACCCCAGGGCGAAAGAAAAACACTGAAGCTTTCTTT. It encodes CASTPGRKKNTEAFF.

The chain uses TRBV4-2 and TRBJ1-2, with D perhaps TRBD1 (6 bases). The CDR3 spans 16 residues. V was trimmed by 0 bases and J by 4 bases, leaving 15 bases between them. CDR1 and CDR2 from the germline V gene are LGHNA and YNFKEQ. This CDR3 reads CASSQDPTGYLYGYTF. The CDR3 DNA reads TGTGCCAGCAGCCAAGACCCGACAGGTTACCTCTATGGCTACACCTTC.

This clone has a count of ten or more. The chain recombines TRBV7-9 with TRBJ2-7, with TRBD2 matching 8 bases. Germline V CDR1 and CDR2: SEHNR, FQNEAQ (reference sequence). Losses at the gene ends were 5 bases for V and 9 bases for J; bases not matched to a gene: 9. The CDR3 consists of 13 residues. CDR3 coding DNA: TGTGCCAGCAGCGGAGCGGGAGAGGTCCTGCAGTACTTC. It specifies CASSGAGEVLQYF.